Sequencing of this T cell receptor (beta chain) was carried out in a study of T-cell memory formation after mild COVID-19. This CDR3 has 13 amino acids. V was clipped by 3 bases and J by 1 base, with 6 bases between them. CDR1 is SGHVS, CDR2 FNYEAQ, per germline. Concerning this clonotype itself: What it binds is unknown.

TCRdb fed the 5' RACE reads into MiXCR, producing one record per CDR3 protein. Of a few hundred thousand distinct CDR3 sequences listed, 19% are singletons. Study-wide points: Clones which contracted sat mainly in CM and EM if CD4+, and in EMRA if CD8+.

Sequenced input: PBMCs or a T cell subset sorted from them (not recorded which). The TCR sequence derives from a man between 18 and 29 years old who had mild COVID-19 (a few samples of this study predate the infection). Cell type and time point are not known. The J gene is TRBJ1-1, the V gene TRBV7-6; D is unclear. The CDR3 reads CASSFLSNTEAFF. In DNA, the CDR3 is TGTGCCAGCAGCTTTCTGTCGAACACTGAAGCTTTCTTT.